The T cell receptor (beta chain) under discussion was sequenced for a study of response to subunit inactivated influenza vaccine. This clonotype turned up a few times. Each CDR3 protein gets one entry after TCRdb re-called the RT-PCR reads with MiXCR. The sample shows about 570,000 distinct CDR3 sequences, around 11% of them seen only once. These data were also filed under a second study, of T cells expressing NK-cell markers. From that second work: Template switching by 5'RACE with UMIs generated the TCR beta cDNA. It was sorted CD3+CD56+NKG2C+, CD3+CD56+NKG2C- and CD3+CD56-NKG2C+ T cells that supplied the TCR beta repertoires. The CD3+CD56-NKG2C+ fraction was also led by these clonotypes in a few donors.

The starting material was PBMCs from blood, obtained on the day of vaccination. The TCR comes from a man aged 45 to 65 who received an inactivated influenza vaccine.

DNA for the CDR3: TGCAGTGCTAGAGATATGGTACAGGTGGAAGAGACCCAGTACTTC. The encoded protein is CSARDMVQVEETQYF. The chain employs TRBV20-1 and TRBJ2-5; tentative D call: TRBD1 (5 bases). The CDR3 is 15 amino acids. Trimming removed 0 bases at V and 3 bases at J, with 14 bases between. Germline CDR1 DFQATT, CDR2 SNEGSKA (reference sequence).